The TCR beta chain described here comes from a study of chemoradiotherapy in HPV16-positive cancers. Study results and caveats: The functional HPV-specific definition rests on just two HPV16-positive patients.

Per germline, CDR1 SQVTM and CDR2 ANQGSEA. The CDR3 sequence is 13 residues long. The V end lost 4 bases, the J end lost 2 bases, and 12 bases lay between the germline ends. Repeated repertoire sampling spanned the course of chemoradiotherapy. Libraries were prepared by immunoSEQ multiplex PCR; TCRdb keeps only in-frame clonotypes and omits some of them. Altogether about 67,000 clones are present, about 88% being singletons, with the ten largest covering 4% to 4.5%. Notes on this clone: Its antigen is not identified.

Sequencing was performed on blood, taken from a patient who underwent chemoradiotherapy. The source of this sequence is a human donor with HPV-associated anogenital cancer. The chain employs TRBV29-1 and TRBJ2-7, with a possible D match to TRBD2 (5 bases). CDR3 sequence: CSVAGEGTYEQYF. CDR3 nucleotides: TGCAGCGTTGCCGGCGAGGGTACCTACGAGCAGTACTTC.